This note documents a single T cell receptor (beta chain) sequence. The repertoire was sequenced with immunoSEQ multiplex PCR; TCRdb's copy has only in-frame clones and lacks some. Altogether some 76,000 clones are present, around nine tenths being singletons, with the ten largest covering approximately 9.8%. The sample comes from a study of control samples from healthy donors and cancer patients. This TCR derives from a woman aged 45-59 years with colorectal cancer. Sequenced sample: PBMCs.

The CDR3 reads CASSPGSVGTDTQYF. The CDR3, as DNA: TGTGCCAGCAGCCCCGGTAGCGTTGGCACAGATACGCAGTATTTT. The chain uses TRBV7-2 and TRBJ2-3; perhaps TRBD2 as D (5 bases). Germline CDR1 SGHTA, CDR2 FQGNSA. V was shortened by 5 bases and J by 1 base, with 13 bases between the two germline ends. This CDR3 spans 15 amino acids.